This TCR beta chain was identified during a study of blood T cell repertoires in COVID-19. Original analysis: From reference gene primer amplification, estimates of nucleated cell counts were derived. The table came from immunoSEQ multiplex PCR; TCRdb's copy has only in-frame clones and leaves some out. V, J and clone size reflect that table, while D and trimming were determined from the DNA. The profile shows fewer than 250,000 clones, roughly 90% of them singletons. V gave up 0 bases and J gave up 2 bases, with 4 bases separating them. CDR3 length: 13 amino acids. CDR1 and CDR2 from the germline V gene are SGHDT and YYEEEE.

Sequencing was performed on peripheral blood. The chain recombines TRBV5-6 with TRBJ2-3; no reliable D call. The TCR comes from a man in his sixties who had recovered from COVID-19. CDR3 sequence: CASSLGYTDTQYF. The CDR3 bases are TGTGCCAGCAGCTTGGGTTACACAGATACGCAGTATTTT.